This T cell receptor beta chain was captured by sequencing in a study of blood T cell repertoires in COVID-19. On the study more broadly: PBMCs, B-cell-depleted T cells, or T cells were the source of the cDNA or gDNA that made up the material.

The CDR3 spans 14 residues. The V and J ends lost 0 bases and 1 base respectively, with 7 bases between them. Germline V gives CDR1 SGHRS, CDR2 YFSETQ. Sequencing used immunoSEQ multiplex PCR; TCRdb keeps in-frame clones, though not all of them. The sample contains 130,000 or so clones, around 89% of which appear only once. This chain links TRBV5-1 with TRBJ1-1; D may be TRBD1 (6 bases). Sequenced input: peripheral blood. This receptor was taken from a man between 60 and 70 years old with COVID-19, enrolled during active disease. CDR3 loop: CASSLGGGNTEAFF. CDR3 bases: TGCGCCAGCAGCTTGGGAGGGGGGAACACTGAAGCTTTCTTT.